Detailed here is one T cell receptor beta chain. The cohort comprised adults aged about 18 to 100 years residing in under 25 US areas. Participant reports of clinical history set cohort assignment. These data originate in a study of blood T cell repertoires in COVID-19. On the study more broadly: Specimens from acute and convalescent COVID-19 originated in the United States, Italy and Spain.

V was pared by 0 bases and J by 0 bases, with 9 bases between. Germline V gene sequence: CDR1 LNHNV, CDR2 YYDKDF (reference sequence). The CDR3 contains 17 residues. Method: immunoSEQ multiplex PCR; TCRdb's copy keeps in-frame clones and lacks some. The table lists a few hundred thousand clones, 80% to 90% of them singletons, with roughly 3.8% in the top ten. V is TRBV15 and J is TRBJ2-6; no reliable D call. The specimen was PBMCs or T cells enriched from blood (not recorded which). This sequence originates from a woman aged 40 to 50 with acute COVID-19. The CDR3 loop is CATSRDYPLSGANVLTF. The CDR3 bases are TGTGCCACCAGCAGAGATTACCCACTCTCTGGGGCCAACGTCCTGACTTTC.